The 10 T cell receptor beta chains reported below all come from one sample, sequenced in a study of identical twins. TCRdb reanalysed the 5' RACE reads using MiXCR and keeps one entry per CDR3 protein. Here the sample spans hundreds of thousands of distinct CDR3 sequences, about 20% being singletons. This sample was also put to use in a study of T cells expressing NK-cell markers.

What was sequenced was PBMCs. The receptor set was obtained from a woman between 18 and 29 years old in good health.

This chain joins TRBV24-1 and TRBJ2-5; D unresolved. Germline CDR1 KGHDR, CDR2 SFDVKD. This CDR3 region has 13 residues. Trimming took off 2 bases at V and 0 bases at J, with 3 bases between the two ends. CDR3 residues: CATSDSHQETQYF. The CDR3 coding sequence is TGTGCCACCAGTGATTCCCACCAAGAGACCCAGTACTTC.

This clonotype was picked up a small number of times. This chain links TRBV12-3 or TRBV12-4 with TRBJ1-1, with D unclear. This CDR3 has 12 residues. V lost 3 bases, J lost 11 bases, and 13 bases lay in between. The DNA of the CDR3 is TGTGCCAGCAGTTTCCCGGGAATGCGGGCTTTCTTT. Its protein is CASSFPGMRAFF.

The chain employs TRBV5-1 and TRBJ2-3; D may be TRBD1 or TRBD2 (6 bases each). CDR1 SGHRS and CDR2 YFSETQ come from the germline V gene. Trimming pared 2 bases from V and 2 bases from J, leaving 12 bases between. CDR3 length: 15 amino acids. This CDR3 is CASSFVGGHTDTQYF. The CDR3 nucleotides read TGCGCCAGCAGCTTCGTGGGGGGACACACAGATACGCAGTATTTT.

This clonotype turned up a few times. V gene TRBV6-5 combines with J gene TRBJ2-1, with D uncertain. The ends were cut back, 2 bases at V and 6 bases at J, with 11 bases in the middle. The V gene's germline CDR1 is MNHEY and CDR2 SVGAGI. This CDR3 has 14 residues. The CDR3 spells CASSYDGQLNEQFF. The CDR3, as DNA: TGTGCCAGCAGTTACGATGGGCAGCTCAATGAGCAGTTCTTC.

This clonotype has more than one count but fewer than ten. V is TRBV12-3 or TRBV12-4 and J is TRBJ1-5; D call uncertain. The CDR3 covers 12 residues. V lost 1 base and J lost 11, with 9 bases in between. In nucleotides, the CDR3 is TGTGCCAGCAGTTTAGTAGGGTACGCCCAGCATTTT. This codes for CASSLVGYAQHF.

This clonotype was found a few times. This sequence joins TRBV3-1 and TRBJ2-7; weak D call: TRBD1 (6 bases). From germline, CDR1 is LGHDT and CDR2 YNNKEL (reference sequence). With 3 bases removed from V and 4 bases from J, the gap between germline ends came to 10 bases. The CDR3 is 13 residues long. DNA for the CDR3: TGTGCCAGCAGCCATAGACAGGATTACGAGCAGTACTTC. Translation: CASSHRQDYEQYF.

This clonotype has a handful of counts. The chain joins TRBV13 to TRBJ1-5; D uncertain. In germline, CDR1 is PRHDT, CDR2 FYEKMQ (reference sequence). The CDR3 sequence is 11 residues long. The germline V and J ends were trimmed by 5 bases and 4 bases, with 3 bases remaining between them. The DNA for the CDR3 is TGTGCCAGCAGCCCAAATCAGCCCCAGCATTTT. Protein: CASSPNQPQHF.

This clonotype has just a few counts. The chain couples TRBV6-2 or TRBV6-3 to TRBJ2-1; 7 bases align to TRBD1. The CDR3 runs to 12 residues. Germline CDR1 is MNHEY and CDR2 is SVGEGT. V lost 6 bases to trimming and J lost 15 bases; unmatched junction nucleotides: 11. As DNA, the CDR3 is TGTGCCAGCAGCCGAGGACAGGAGGATCTGTTCTTC. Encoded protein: CASSRGQEDLFF.

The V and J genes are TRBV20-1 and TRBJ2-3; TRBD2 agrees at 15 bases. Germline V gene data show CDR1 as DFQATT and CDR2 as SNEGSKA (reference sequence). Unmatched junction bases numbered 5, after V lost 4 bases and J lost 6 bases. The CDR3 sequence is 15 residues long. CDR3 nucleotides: TGCAGTGCTATGAGGACTAGCGGGAGGGGCGATACGCAGTATTTT. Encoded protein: CSAMRTSGRGDTQYF.

DNA for the CDR3: TGCGCCAGCAGGGCTAGCGGGAGTACCAATGAGCAGTTCTTC. Its protein product is CASRASGSTNEQFF. The chain employs TRBV10-1 and TRBJ2-1; the match to TRBD2 covers 10 bases. CDR1 is WNHNN and CDR2 is SYGVQD in the germline V gene (reference sequence). The CDR3 covers 14 residues. The junction had 5 bases not matched to a gene; V was cut back by 6 bases and J by 6 bases.